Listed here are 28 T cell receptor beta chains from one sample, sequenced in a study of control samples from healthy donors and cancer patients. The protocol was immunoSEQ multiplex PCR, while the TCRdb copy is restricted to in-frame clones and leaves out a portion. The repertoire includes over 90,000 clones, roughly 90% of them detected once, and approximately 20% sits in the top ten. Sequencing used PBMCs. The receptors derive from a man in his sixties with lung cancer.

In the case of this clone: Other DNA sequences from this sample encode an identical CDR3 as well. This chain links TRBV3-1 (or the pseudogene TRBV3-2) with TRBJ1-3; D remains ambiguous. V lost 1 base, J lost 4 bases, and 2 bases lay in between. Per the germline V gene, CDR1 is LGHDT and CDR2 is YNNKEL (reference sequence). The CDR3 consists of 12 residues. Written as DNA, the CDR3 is TGTGCCAGCAGCCAAGCGGGAAACACCATATATTTT. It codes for CASSQAGNTIYF.

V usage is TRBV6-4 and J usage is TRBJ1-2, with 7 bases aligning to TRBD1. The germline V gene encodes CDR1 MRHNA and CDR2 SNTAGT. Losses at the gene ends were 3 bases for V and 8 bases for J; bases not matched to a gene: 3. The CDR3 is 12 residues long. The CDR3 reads CASSDYRGGYTF. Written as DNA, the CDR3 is TGTGCCAGCAGTGATTACAGGGGCGGCTACACCTTC.

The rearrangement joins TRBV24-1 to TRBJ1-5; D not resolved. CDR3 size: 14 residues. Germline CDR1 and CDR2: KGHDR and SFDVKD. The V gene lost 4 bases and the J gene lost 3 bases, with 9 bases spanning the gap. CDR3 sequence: CATSDGKTNQPQHF. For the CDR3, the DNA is TGTGCCACCAGTGACGGCAAAACCAATCAGCCCCAGCATTTT.

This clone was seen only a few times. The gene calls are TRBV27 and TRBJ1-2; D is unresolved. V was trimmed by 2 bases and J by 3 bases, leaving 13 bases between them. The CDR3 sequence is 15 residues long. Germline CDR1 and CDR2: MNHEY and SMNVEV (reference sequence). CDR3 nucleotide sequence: TGTGCCAGCAGTTTAGCGGCGTACGGCTACTATGGCTACACCTTC. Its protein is CASSLAAYGYYGYTF.

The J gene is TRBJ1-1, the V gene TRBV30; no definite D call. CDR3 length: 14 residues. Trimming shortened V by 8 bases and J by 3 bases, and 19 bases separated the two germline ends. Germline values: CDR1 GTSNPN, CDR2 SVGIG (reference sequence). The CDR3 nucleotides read TGTGCCCAATCCCGCAGCGGGGTACACACTGAAGCTTTCTTT. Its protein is CAQSRSGVHTEAFF.

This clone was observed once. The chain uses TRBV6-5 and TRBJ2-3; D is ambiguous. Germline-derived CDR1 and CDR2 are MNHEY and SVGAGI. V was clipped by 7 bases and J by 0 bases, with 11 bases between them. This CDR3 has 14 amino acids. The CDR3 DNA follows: TGTGCCAGCAAGGCAGGAGCTAGCACAGATACGCAGTATTTT. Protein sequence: CASKAGASTDTQYF.

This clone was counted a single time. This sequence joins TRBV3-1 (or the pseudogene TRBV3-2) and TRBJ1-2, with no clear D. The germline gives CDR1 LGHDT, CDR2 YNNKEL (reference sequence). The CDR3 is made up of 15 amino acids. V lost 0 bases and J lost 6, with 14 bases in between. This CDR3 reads CASSQERYARHGYTF. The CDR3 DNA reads TGTGCCAGCAGCCAAGAGCGGTACGCCCGCCATGGCTACACCTTC.

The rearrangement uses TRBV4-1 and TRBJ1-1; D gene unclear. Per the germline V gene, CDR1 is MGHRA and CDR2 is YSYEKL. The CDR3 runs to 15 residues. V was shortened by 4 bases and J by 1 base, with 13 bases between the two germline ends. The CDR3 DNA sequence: TGCGCCAGCAGCCGTACCCCCGGACCGAACACTGAAGCTTTCTTT. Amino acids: CASSRTPGPNTEAFF.

CDR3 DNA sequence: TGTGCCAGCAGTTACAAGGGGGTCCCCTACGAGCAGTACTTC. This gives the protein CASSYKGVPYEQYF. V and J are TRBV6-6 and TRBJ2-7; D is possibly TRBD1 (6 bases). Germline CDR1 MNHNY, CDR2 SVGAGI (reference sequence). The CDR3 has 14 residues. V gave up 2 bases and J gave up 2 bases, with 10 bases separating them.

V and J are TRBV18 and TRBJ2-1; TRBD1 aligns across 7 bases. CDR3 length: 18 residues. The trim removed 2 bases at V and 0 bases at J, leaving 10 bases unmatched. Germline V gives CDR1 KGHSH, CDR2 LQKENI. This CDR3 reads CASSPARGKGGSYNEQFF. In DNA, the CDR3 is TGTGCCAGCTCACCAGCCAGGGGGAAAGGCGGCTCCTACAATGAGCAGTTCTTC.

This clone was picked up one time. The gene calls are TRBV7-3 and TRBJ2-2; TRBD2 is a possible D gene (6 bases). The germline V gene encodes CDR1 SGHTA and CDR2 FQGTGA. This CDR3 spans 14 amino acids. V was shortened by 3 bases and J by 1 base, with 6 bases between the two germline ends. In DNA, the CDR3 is TGTGCCAGCAGCTTGGGAGGGAACACCGGGGAGCTGTTTTTT. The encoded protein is CASSLGGNTGELFF.

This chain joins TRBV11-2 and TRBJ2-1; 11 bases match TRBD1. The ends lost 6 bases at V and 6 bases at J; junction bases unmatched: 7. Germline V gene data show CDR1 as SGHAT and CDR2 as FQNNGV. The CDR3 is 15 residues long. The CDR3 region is CASRRTGTGGNEQFF. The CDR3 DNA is TGTGCCAGCAGACGAACCGGGACAGGGGGCAATGAGCAGTTCTTC. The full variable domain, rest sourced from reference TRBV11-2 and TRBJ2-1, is EAGVAQSPRYKIIEKRQSVAFWCNPISGHATLYWYQQILGQGPKLLIQFQNNGVVDDSQLPKDRFSAERLKGVDSTLKIQPAKLEDSAVYLCASRRTGTGGNEQFFGPGTRLTVL.

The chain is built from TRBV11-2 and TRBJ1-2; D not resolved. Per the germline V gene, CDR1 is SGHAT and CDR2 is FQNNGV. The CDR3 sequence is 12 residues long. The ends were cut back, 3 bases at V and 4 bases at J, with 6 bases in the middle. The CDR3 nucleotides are TGTGCCAGCAGCTTTAGGACCTATGGCTACACCTTC. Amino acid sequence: CASSFRTYGYTF. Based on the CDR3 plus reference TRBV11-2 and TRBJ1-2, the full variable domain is EAGVAQSPRYKIIEKRQSVAFWCNPISGHATLYWYQQILGQGPKLLIQFQNNGVVDDSQLPKDRFSAERLKGVDSTLKIQPAKLEDSAVYLCASSFRTYGYTFGSGTRLTVV.

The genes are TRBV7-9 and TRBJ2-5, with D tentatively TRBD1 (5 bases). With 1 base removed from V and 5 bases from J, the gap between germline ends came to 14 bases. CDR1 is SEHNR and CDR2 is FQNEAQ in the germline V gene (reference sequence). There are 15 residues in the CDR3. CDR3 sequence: CASSLGLGVRETQYF. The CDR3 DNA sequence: TGTGCCAGCAGCTTAGGGCTAGGGGTTCGGGAGACCCAGTACTTC. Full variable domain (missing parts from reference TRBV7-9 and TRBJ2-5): DTGVSQNPRHKITKRGQNVTFRCDPISEHNRLYWYRQTLGQGPEFLTYFQNEAQLEKSRLLSDRFSAERPKGSFSTLEIQRTEQGDSAMYLCASSLGLGVRETQYFGPGTRLLVL.

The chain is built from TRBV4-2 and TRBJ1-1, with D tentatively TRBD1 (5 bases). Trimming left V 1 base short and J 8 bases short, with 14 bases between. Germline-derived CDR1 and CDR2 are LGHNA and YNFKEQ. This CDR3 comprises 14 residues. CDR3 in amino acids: CASSQGFSGREAFF. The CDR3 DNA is TGTGCCAGCAGCCAAGGGTTCTCAGGGCGGGAAGCTTTCTTT.

CDR3 nucleotide sequence: TGTGCCAGCAGCTTAACGGGAGAGGGGGAGGGGGCGAGTGGCTACACCTTC. Protein sequence: CASSLTGEGEGASGYTF. This chain uses TRBV7-3 with TRBJ1-2, with 7 bases fitting TRBD1. The J segment lost 7 bases and the V segment lost 0 bases, leaving 14 bases of the junction unmatched. This CDR3 has 17 residues. Germline V gives CDR1 SGHTA, CDR2 FQGTGA. The variable domain in full, with the rest retrieved from reference TRBV7-3 and TRBJ1-2, is GAGVSQTPSNKVTEKGKYVELRCDPISGHTALYWYRQSLGQGPEFLIYFQGTGAADDSGLPNDRFFAVRPEGSVSTLKIQRTERGDSAVYLCASSLTGEGEGASGYTFGSGTRLTVV.

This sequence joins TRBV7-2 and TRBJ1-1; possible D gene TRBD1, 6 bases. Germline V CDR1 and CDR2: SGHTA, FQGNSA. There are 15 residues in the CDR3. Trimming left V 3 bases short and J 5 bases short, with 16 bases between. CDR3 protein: CASSFYGRGETEAFF. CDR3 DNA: TGTGCCAGCAGCTTCTATGGGAGGGGGGAAACTGAAGCTTTCTTT. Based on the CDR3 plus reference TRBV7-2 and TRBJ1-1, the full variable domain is GAGVSQSPSNKVTEKGKDVELRCDPISGHTALYWYRQSLGQGLEFLIYFQGNSAPDKSGLPSDRFSAERTGGSVSTLTIQRTQQEDSAVYLCASSFYGRGETEAFFGQGTRLTVV.

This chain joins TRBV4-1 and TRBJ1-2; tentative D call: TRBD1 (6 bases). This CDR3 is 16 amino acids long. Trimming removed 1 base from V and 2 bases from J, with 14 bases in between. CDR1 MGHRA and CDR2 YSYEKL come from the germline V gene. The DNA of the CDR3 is TGCGCCAGCAGCCAAGCATGGGGGGCAAGCAACTATGGCTACACCTTC. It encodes CASSQAWGASNYGYTF.

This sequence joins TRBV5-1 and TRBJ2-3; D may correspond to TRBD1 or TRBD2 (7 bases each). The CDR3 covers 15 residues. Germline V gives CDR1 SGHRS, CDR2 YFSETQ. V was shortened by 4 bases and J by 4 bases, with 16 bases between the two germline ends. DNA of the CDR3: TGCGCCAGCAGCCCTGCCAGGGGGGGTCCAGATACGCAGTATTTT. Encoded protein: CASSPARGGPDTQYF.

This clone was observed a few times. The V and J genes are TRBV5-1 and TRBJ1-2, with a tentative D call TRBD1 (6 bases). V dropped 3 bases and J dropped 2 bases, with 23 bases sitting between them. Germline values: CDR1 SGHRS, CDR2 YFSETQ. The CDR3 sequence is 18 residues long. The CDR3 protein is CASSSGDWTATINYGYTF. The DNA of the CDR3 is TGCGCCAGCAGCTCCGGAGACTGGACAGCTACAATAAACTATGGCTACACCTTC.

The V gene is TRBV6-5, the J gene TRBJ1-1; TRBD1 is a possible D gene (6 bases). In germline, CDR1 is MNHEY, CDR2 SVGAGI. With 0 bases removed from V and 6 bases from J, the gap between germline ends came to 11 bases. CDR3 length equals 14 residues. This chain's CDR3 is CASSYSFGQPEAFF. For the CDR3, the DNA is TGTGCCAGCAGTTACTCGTTTGGACAGCCTGAAGCTTTCTTT.

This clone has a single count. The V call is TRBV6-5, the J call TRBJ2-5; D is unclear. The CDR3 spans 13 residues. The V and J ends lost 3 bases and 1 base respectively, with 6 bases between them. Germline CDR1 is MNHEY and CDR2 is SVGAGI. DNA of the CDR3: TGTGCCAGCAGTTATCTTCCCCAAGAGACCCAGTACTTC. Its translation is CASSYLPQETQYF.

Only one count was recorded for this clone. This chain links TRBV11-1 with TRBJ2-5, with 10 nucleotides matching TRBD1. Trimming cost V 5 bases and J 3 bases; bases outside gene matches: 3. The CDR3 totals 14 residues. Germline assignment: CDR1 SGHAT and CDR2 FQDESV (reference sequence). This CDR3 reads CASSPGTGEETQYF. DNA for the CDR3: TGTGCCAGCAGCCCTGGGACAGGGGAAGAGACCCAGTACTTC.

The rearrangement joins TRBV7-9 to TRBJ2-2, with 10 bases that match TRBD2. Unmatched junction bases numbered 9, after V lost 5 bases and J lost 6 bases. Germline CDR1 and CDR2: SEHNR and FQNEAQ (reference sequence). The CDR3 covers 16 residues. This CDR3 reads CASSPFIAGGAGELFF. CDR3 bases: TGTGCCAGCAGCCCCTTTATAGCGGGGGGAGCCGGGGAGCTGTTTTTT.

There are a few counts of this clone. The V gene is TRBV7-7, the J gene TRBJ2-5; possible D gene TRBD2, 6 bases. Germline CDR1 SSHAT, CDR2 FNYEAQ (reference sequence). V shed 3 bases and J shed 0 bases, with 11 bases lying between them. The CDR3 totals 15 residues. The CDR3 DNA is TGTGCCAGCAGCTTCGGGACTGGGTACCAAGAGACCCAGTACTTC. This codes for CASSFGTGYQETQYF.

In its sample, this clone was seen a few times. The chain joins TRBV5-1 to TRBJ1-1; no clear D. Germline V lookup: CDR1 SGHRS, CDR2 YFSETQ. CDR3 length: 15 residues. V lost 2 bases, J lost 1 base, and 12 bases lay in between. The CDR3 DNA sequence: TGCGCCAGCAGCTTCGCTGGGGAGGGGAACACTGAAGCTTTCTTT. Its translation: CASSFAGEGNTEAFF.

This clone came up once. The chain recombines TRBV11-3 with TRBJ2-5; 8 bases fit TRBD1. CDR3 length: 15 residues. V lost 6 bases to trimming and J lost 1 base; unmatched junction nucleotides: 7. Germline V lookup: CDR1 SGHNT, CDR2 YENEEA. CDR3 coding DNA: TGTGCCAGCAGACCCGGGACAGGTGCCCAAGAGACCCAGTACTTC. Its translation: CASRPGTGAQETQYF.

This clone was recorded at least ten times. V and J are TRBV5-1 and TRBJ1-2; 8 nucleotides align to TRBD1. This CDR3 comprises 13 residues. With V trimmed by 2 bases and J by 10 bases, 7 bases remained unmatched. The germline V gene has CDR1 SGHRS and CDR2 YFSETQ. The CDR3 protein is CASSLQGDQDYTF. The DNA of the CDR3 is TGCGCCAGCAGCTTACAGGGGGATCAGGACTACACCTTC.